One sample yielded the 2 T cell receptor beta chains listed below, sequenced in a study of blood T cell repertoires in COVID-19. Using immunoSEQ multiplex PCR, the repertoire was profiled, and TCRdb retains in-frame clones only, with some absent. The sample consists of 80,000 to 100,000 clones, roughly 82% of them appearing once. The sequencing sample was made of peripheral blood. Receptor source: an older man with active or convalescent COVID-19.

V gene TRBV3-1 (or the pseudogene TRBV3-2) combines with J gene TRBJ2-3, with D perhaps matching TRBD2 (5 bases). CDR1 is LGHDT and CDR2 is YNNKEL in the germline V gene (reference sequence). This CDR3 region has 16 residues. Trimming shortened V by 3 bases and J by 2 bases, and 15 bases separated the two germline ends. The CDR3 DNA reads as TGTGCCAGCAGCCACTTTGGGTTGGGAGCCACAGATACGCAGTATTTT. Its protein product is CASSHFGLGATDTQYF.

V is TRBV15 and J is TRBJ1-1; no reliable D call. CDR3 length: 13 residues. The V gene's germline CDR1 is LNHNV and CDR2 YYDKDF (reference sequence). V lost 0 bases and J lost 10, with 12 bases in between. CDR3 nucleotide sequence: TGTGCCACCAGCAGAGACGTGGGAGACCCAGCTTTCTTT. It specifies CATSRDVGDPAFF.